These 14 T cell receptor beta chains originate from one sample sequenced in a study of blood T cells in healthy people across ages. The second PCR ran about 6 to 11 cycles with a sample-barcoded 5' primer and J-beta primers. One entry per CDR3 protein results from TCRdb running MiXCR on the 5' RACE reads. The repertoire holds roughly 1,300,000 distinct CDR3 sequences, with 59% as singletons. Sample: blood. These receptors all stem from a man in his late teens or twenties in good health.

The chain carries TRBV6-1 and TRBJ1-2, with D possibly being TRBD1 (6 bases). Trimming cost V 2 bases and J 6 bases, with 13 bases left between them. Germline assignment: CDR1 MNHNS and CDR2 SASEGT. This CDR3 comprises 14 residues. As DNA, the CDR3 is TGTGCCAGCAGTGAAAGGGGGGGCAGCGATGGCTACACCTTC. Protein product: CASSERGGSDGYTF.

The chain links TRBV18 to TRBJ2-7; D gene unclear. From germline, CDR1 is KGHSH and CDR2 LQKENI. Deletions cut 3 bases from V and 3 bases from J, with 15 bases between. The CDR3 sequence is 15 residues long. DNA for the CDR3: TGTGCCAGCTCACCGACGCGGCAGGCTTACTACGAGCAGTACTTC. As protein: CASSPTRQAYYEQYF.

The CDR3 sequence is CSARGDTGTYNEQFF. CDR3 sequence (DNA): TGCAGTGCTAGGGGAGATACAGGGACCTACAATGAGCAGTTCTTC. This rearrangement joins TRBV20-1 to TRBJ2-1; perhaps TRBD1 as D (6 bases). The CDR3 covers 15 residues. The V gene's germline CDR1 is DFQATT and CDR2 SNEGSKA (reference sequence). The V end was cut by 3 bases, the J end by 2 bases, with 14 bases between.

This chain connects TRBV13 to TRBJ2-1, with unresolved D. CDR3 length equals 13 residues. V lost 5 bases and J lost 7, with 12 bases in between. Germline-derived CDR1 and CDR2 are PRHDT and FYEKMQ (reference sequence). CDR3 DNA sequence: TGTGCCAGCAGCCGCCTGGTGGAGAATGAGCAGTTCTTC. Protein: CASSRLVENEQFF.

The V gene is TRBV7-9, the J gene TRBJ1-2; no firm D call. Per germline, CDR1 SEHNR and CDR2 FQNEAQ (reference sequence). V was cut by 1 base and J by 1 base, with 7 bases left in between. This CDR3 has 14 residues. The CDR3 reads CASSLVMGNYGYTF. CDR3 sequence (DNA): TGTGCCAGCAGCTTAGTAATGGGTAACTATGGCTACACCTTC.

The chain has TRBV11-2 and TRBJ2-6; 8 bases align to TRBD1. Looked up from germline, CDR1 is SGHAT and CDR2 is FQNNGV. V lost 5 bases and J lost 4; bases outside the gene matches: 13. The length of the CDR3 is 18 residues. CDR3 protein: CASSPYSTGGLGANVLTF. CDR3 DNA sequence: TGTGCCAGCAGCCCATATTCAACAGGGGGGCTAGGGGCCAACGTCCTGACTTTC.

V and J are TRBV6-5 and TRBJ2-7, with D perhaps TRBD2 (6 bases). Germline V gene data show CDR1 as MNHEY and CDR2 as SVGAGI. Deletions cut 2 bases from V and 6 bases from J, with 14 bases between. The CDR3 length is 14 residues. Written as DNA, the CDR3 is TGTGCCAGCAGTTACGGAGGGAGCGGCCGCGAGCAGTACTTC. Residues: CASSYGGSGREQYF.

The chain uses TRBV6-6 and TRBJ1-1; D not resolved. The CDR3 runs 10 residues. CDR1 MNHNY and CDR2 SVGAGI come from the germline V gene (reference sequence). V lost 2 bases and J 7 bases, leaving 2 bases between the germline ends. The CDR3 protein is CASSYDEAFF. DNA of the CDR3: TGTGCCAGCAGTTACGATGAAGCTTTCTTT.

The chain carries TRBV20-1 and TRBJ1-5; D is unclear. Germline V CDR1 and CDR2: DFQATT, SNEGSKA (reference sequence). CDR3 length equals 13 residues. Trimming took 1 base from V and 5 from J, leaving 9 bases between them. CDR3 residues: CSARVDIHQPQHF. The CDR3 nucleotides are TGCAGTGCTAGAGTTGACATACATCAGCCCCAGCATTTT.

This clonotype showed up just a few times. This chain links TRBV7-9 with TRBJ2-7, with a weak D call TRBD2 (5 bases). The V end was cut by 3 bases, the J end by 4 bases, with 10 bases between. CDR3 size: 13 residues. The germline V gene has CDR1 SEHNR and CDR2 FQNEAQ (reference sequence). CDR3 coding DNA: TGTGCCAGCAGCTTCGGGGTAGGGTACGAGCAGTACTTC. Amino acid sequence: CASSFGVGYEQYF.

For this clonotype: At one end the junction does not follow the germline gene, possibly because of a read error. The gene calls are TRBV7-9 and TRBJ2-3; TRBD2 agrees at 9 bases. Germline CDR1 and CDR2: SEHNR and FQNEAQ (reference sequence). The CDR3 has 15 residues. CDR3 amino acids: CASSIAGESTDTQYF. In DNA form, the CDR3 reads TGTGCCAGCAGCATAGCGGGGGAAAGCACAGATACGCAGTATTTT.

The chain couples TRBV25-1 to TRBJ1-1; weak D call: TRBD1 (6 bases). V gave up 2 bases and J gave up 0 bases, with 10 bases separating them. Germline CDR1 MGHDK, CDR2 SYGVNS. This CDR3 has 15 residues. In DNA, the CDR3 is TGTGCCAGCAGTGAAACAGGGTGGTTGAACACTGAAGCTTTCTTT. Translating it yields CASSETGWLNTEAFF.

This clonotype was detected only once. The chain is built from TRBV10-2 and TRBJ2-5; D not resolved. The J call may be wrong; the DNA end is better matched by TRBJ2-7. CDR3 length: 13 amino acids. Germline CDR1 reads WSHSY; CDR2 reads SAAADI. CDR3 sequence (DNA): TGCGCCAGCAGTGATCCATCAACTTACGAGCAGTACTTC. As protein: CASSDPSTYEQYF.

The J gene is TRBJ2-7, the V gene TRBV12-3 or TRBV12-4, with TRBD1 matching over 9 bases. With 1 base clipped from V and 6 bases from J, the junction kept 7 bases outside the gene matches. The CDR3 consists of 15 residues. DNA of the CDR3: TGTGCCAGCAGTTTAGGCCCCACAGGGGGCTCCGAGCAGTACTTC. This translates into CASSLGPTGGSEQYF.